This TCR beta chain was sequenced in a study of human T cells and chemical hapten exposure. Looking at the study overall: 2% DPC applied to a 2 cm by 2 cm arm area sensitized donors.

The sample's time point: patch test 1, 2 weeks after DPC sensitization. Treatment noted: therapeutic diphenylcyclopropenone sensitization with weekly scalp DPC. The library gave individual cDNA molecules unique molecular identifiers. One entry per CDR3 protein, called by TCRdb with MiXCR from the RACE reads. The data hold about 110,000 distinct CDR3 sequences, with approximately 9.9% observed a single time. This clonotype was seen many times. The receptor was derived from a woman in her thirties or forties with alopecia areata. Some clones in this sample may be carry-over from other donors' samples. Sequencing was performed on whole blood, taken in connection with sensitization to the hapten diphenylcyclopropenone (DPC).

The chain's CDR3 is CSARDPGLSSYEQYF. The CDR3 DNA reads as TGCAGTGCTAGAGATCCGGGACTGAGCTCCTACGAGCAGTACTTC. The chain recombines TRBV20-1 with TRBJ2-7; D is possibly TRBD2 (6 bases). Per germline, CDR1 DFQATT and CDR2 SNEGSKA (reference sequence). Between the trimmed V and J ends, which lost 0 bases and 0 bases, there was a span of 12 bases. There are 15 residues in the CDR3.